This T cell receptor (beta chain) was recorded in a study of blood T cell repertoires in COVID-19. Whole-study context: In each case, the material was cDNA or gDNA derived from T cells, B-cell-depleted T cells, or PBMCs.

Seattle-derived patients entered the study during active infection and were followed longitudinally. The CDR3 consists of 18 residues. Methods used by the authors: Reference gene primer amplification in the assay estimated nucleated cell counts. The method was immunoSEQ multiplex PCR; TCRdb's version includes in-frame clones alone and lacks a portion of them. V, J and clone size derive from that table, while D and trimming were established from the DNA sequence. Of about 500,000 clones in the sample, 85% to 90% were seen once. Sample: peripheral blood. The TCR comes from a woman between 50 and 59 years old with COVID-19, enrolled during active disease. The J gene is TRBJ1-2, the V gene TRBV21-1; the DNA was not compared with TRBD1, the D call given in the table. TRBV21-1 is designated a pseudogene. The CDR3 bases are TGTGCCAGCAGCGGACCGGGACAGGACCTATTATTTAACTATGGCTACACCTTC. Protein sequence: CASSGPGQDLLFNYGYTF.